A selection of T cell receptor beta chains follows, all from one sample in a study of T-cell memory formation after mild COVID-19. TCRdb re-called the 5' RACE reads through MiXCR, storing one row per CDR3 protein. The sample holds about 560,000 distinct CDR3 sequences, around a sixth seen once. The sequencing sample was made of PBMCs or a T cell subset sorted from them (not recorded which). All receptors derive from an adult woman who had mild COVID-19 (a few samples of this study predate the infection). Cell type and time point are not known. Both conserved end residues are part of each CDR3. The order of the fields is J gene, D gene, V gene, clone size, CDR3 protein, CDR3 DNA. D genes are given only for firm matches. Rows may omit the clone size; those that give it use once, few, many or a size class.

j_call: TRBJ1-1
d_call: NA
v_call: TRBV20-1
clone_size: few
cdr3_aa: CSARARTVLNTEAFF
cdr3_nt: TGCAGTGCTAGAGCCAGGACAGTCCTAAACACTGAAGCTTTCTTT

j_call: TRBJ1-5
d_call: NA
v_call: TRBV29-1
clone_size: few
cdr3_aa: CSAAAAENQPQHF
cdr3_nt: TGCAGCGCTGCGGCGGCAGAGAATCAGCCCCAGCATTTT

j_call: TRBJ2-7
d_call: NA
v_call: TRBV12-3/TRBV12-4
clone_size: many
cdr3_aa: CASSPAGKGKPEQYF
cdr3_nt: TGTGCCAGCAGTCCCGCGGGGAAAGGGAAGCCCGAGCAGTACTTC

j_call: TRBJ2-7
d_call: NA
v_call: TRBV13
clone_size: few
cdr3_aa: CASSLGHLPYEQYF
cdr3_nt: TGTGCCAGCAGCTTAGGTCACCTCCCCTACGAGCAGTACTTC

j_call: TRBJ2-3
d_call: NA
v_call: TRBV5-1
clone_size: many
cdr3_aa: CASSLEGGADTQYF
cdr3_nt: TGCGCCAGCAGCTTGGAGGGGGGAGCAGATACGCAGTATTTT

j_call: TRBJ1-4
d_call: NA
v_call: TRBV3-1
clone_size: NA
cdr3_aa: CASSQDADGEKLFF
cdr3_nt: TGTGCCAGCAGCCAAGATGCAGATGGGGAAAAACTGTTTTTT

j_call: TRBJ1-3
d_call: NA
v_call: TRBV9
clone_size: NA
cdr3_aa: CASSVSQNSGNTIYF
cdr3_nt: TGTGCCAGCAGCGTAAGCCAGAACTCTGGAAACACCATATATTTT

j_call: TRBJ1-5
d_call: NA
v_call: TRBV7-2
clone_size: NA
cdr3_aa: CASSFSANQPQHF
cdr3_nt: TGTGCCAGCAGCTTTAGCGCTAATCAGCCCCAGCATTTT

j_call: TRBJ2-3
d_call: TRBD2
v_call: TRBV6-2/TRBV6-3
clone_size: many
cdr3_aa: CASIGLESFYTQYF
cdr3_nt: TGTGCCAGCATTGGACTAGAATCTTTTTATACGCAGTATTTT

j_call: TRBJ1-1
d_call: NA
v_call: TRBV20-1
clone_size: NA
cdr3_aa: CSARSGAGTEAFF
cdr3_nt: TGCAGTGCTAGGTCGGGGGCTGGCACTGAAGCTTTCTTT

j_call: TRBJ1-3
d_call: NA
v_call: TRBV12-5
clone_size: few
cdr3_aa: CASGFGGAGNTIYF
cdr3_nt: TGTGCTAGTGGTTTTGGGGGGGCTGGAAACACCATATATTTT

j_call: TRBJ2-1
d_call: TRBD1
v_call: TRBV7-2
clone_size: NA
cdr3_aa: CASRRQGYNEQFF
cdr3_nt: TGTGCCAGCAGAAGACAGGGGTACAATGAGCAGTTCTTC

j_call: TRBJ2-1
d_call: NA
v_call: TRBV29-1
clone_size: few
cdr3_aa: CSVEDRQGGDEQFF
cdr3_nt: TGCAGCGTTGAAGATCGGCAGGGAGGAGACGAGCAGTTCTTC

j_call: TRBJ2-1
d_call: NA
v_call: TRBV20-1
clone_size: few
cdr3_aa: CSAGGQFF
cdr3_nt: TGCAGTGCTGGAGGTCAGTTCTTC

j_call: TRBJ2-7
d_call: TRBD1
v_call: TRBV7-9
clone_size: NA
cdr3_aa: CASTGSGTEAYEQYF
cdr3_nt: TGTGCCAGCACCGGTTCGGGGACAGAAGCATACGAGCAGTACTTC

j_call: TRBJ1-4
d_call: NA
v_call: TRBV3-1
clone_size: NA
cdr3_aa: CASSQKPGNEKLFF
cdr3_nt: TGTGCCAGCAGCCAGAAGCCGGGCAATGAAAAACTGTTTTTT

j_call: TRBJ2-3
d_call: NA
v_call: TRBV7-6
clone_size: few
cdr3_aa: CASSLNFLAVTDTQYF
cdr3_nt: TGTGCCAGCAGCTTAAATTTCCTAGCTGTCACAGATACGCAGTATTTT

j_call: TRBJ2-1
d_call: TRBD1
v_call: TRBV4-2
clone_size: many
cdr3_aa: CASSQVNKGGADEQFF
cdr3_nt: TGTGCCAGCAGCCAAGTAAATAAAGGGGGCGCAGATGAGCAGTTCTTC

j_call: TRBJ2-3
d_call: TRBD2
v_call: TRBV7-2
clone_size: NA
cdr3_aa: CASSRLADSPLTQYF
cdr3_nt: TGTGCCAGCAGCCGACTAGCGGACAGTCCTCTTACGCAGTATTTT

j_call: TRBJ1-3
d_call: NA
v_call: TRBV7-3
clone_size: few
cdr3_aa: CASSRGLGNTIYF
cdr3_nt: TGTGCCAGCAGCCGAGGACTGGGAAACACCATATATTTT

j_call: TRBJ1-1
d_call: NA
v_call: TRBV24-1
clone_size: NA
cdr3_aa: CATSRTDANTEAFF
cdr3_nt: TGTGCCACTTCCAGGACGGACGCGAACACTGAAGCTTTCTTT

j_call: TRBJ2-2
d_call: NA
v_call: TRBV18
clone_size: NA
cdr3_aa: CASSQNLGSRVGGELFF
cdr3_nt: TGTGCCAGCTCACAAAACTTGGGGAGCCGGGTCGGCGGGGAGCTGTTTTTT

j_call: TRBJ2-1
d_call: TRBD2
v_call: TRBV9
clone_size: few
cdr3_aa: CASTTASGSSEQFF
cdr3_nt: TGTGCCAGCACAACGGCTAGCGGGAGTTCTGAGCAGTTCTTC

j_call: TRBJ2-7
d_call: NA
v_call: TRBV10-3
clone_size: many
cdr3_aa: CAISDWPVQYF
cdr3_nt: TGTGCCATCAGTGATTGGCCGGTGCAGTACTTC

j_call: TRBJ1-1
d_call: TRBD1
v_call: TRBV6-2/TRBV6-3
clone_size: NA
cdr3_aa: CASSSVPGQGGTEAFF
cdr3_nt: TGTGCCAGCAGTTCTGTCCCGGGACAGGGAGGCACTGAAGCTTTCTTT

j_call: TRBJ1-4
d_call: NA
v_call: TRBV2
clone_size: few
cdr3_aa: CASEAGYEKLFF
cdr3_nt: TGTGCCAGCGAAGCAGGGTATGAAAAACTGTTTTTT

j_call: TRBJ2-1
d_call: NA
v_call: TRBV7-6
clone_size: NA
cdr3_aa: CASSLGPQGEQFF
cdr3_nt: TGTGCCAGCAGCTTAGGGCCTCAGGGTGAGCAGTTCTTC

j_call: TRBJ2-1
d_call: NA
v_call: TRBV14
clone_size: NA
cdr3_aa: CASSQEWGAGSYNEQFF
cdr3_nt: TGTGCCAGCAGCCAAGAGTGGGGAGCGGGTTCCTACAATGAGCAGTTCTTC

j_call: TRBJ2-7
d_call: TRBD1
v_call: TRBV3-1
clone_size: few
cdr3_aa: CASSHQGAYEQYF
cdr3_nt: TGTGCCAGCAGCCACCAGGGGGCCTACGAGCAGTACTTC

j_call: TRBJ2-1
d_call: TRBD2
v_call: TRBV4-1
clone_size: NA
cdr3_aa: CASSEPGLALDEQFF
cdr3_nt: TGCGCCAGCAGCGAACCGGGACTAGCGCTTGATGAGCAGTTCTTC

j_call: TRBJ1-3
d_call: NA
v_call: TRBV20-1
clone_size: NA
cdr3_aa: CSAKFGNTIYF
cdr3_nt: TGCAGTGCTAAGTTCGGAAACACCATATATTTT

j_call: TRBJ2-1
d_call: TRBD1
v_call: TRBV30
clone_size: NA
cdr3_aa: CALEIPGGFNEQFF
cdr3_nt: TGTGCCCTGGAGATCCCAGGGGGCTTCAATGAGCAGTTCTTC

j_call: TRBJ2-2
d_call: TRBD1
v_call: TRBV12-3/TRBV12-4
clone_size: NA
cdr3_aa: CASSPQGYTGELFF
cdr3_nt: TGTGCCAGCAGTCCACAGGGGTACACCGGGGAGCTGTTTTTT

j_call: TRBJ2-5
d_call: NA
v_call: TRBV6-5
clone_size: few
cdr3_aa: CASSDSQETQYF
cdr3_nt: TGTGCCAGCAGTGACTCTCAAGAGACCCAGTACTTC